Listed below are T cell receptor beta chains from one sample, sequenced in a study of cytomegalovirus exposure and HLA in healthy donors. Some clones are missing from TCRdb's copy, which holds only in-frame ones; the method was immunoSEQ multiplex PCR. The sample carries around 150,000 clones, approximately 90% recorded once. The sequenced material came from PBMCs. These receptors originate from a woman in her twenties or thirties in good health and CMV-seronegative. CDR3s include the opening cysteine and the closing phenylalanine or tryptophan.

length	V	J	CDR3
17	TRBV7-9	TRBJ2-7	CASADGTGGVVSYEQYF
18	TRBV5-1	NA	CASSLASATSGIDYEQYF
14	TRBV28	TRBJ2-5	CASNDRFLTETQYF
11	TRBV6-5	TRBJ1-2	CASMTGTGYTF
12	TRBV25-1	TRBJ1-2	CASSGTVYGYTF
14	TRBV30	TRBJ1-4	CAWSVGTGYEKLFF
14	TRBV28	TRBJ2-7	CASSLTISSYEQYF
15	TRBV10-1	TRBJ1-1	CASSPGQAMNTEAFF
14	TRBV11-2	TRBJ2-2	CASSSGLPPGELFF
14	TRBV2	TRBJ2-2	CASSLGRGTGELFF
12	TRBV7-3	TRBJ2-1	CASSLSGSLQFF
17	TRBV5-1	TRBJ2-3	CASSLRTSGSSTDTQYF
14	TRBV28	TRBJ2-1	CASAGLANYNEQFF
14	TRBV27	TRBJ1-1	CASRPRQSHTEAFF
14	TRBV6-5	TRBJ2-3	CASSAGAFTDTQYF
15	TRBV19	TRBJ2-3	CASARLAGATDTQYF
14	TRBV9	TRBJ2-7	CASSVAAGGGEQYF
15	TRBV6-5	TRBJ2-5	CASSPPRGAQETQYF
16	TRBV14	TRBJ2-1	CASSQDGSGRGGEQFF
18	TRBV28	TRBJ2-5	CASHRGQGNLVFGETQYF
17	TRBV4-3	TRBJ2-6	CASSQGDRISGANVLTF
16	TRBV7-9	TRBJ2-1	CASSSPRRPHNNEQFF
13	TRBV25-1	TRBJ2-1	CASQAGVRNEQFF
15	TRBV4-1	TRBJ2-7	CASSQERQWTSEQYF
15	TRBV6-1	TRBJ1-2	CASSEGLGTGYGYTF
15	TRBV4-1	TRBJ1-2	CASSQGGTTWAGYTF
17	TRBV2	TRBJ1-1	CASIAGVRGYMNTEAFF
14	TRBV6-5	TRBJ2-3	CASSYRAGRDTQYF
13	TRBV4-2	TRBJ1-1	CASSQELSQEAFF
14	TRBV4-1	TRBJ2-4	CASSHRGAKNIQYF
17	TRBV9	TRBJ2-3	CASSVEFRRGYTDTQYF
13	TRBV28	TRBJ1-2	CASSSVPNYGYTF
14	TRBV7-9	TRBJ2-7	CASSLPGTANEQYF
14	TRBV6-6	TRBJ1-1	CASTPGGWGDEAFF
15	TRBV6-5	TRBJ1-5	CASSYQGQGNQPQHF
15	TRBV7-9	TRBJ1-2	CASSLEGAQDYGYTF
20	TRBV5-1	TRBJ2-1	CASSLAGGRGVPSSYNEQFF
16	TRBV9	TRBJ2-5	CASSPRGAGGQETQYF
15	TRBV18	TRBJ2-4	CASSPPAGAKNIQYF
12	TRBV10-3	TRBJ1-2	CAISAPGVGYTF
13	TRBV15	TRBJ2-7	CATTRDSSYEQYF
15	TRBV7-2	TRBJ2-2	CASSLGSSRTGELFF
12	TRBV27	TRBJ1-1	CASTTGGTEAFF
17	TRBV9	TRBJ2-2	CASSGLRGTGGHGELFF
14	TRBV5-5	TRBJ1-5	CASSFPGGNQPQHF
13	TRBV7-9	TRBJ2-7	CASSPVSNYEQYF
16	TRBV5-4	TRBJ2-5	CASSPALGRGSETQYF
14	TRBV19	TRBJ1-1	CASSIAGGNTEAFF
13	TRBV2	TRBJ2-5	CASSTRGRETQYF
16	TRBV21-1	TRBJ1-2	CASSNPDRGPRYGYTF
16	TRBV5-4	TRBJ2-3	CASSPGGSVSTDTQYF
15	TRBV19	TRBJ1-5	CASNPGTGRNQPQHF